The 27 T cell receptor beta chains below were found in one sample sequenced in a study of T cells in Graves' hyperthyroidism and ophthalmopathy. RNA transcripts provided the source from which TCR beta CDR3 regions were amplified. The HTBI primer set drove a first-round RT-PCR of the TCR CDR3. One entry per CDR3 protein, called by TCRdb with MiXCR from the multiplex PCR reads. The table includes about 640,000 distinct CDR3 sequences, about 45% detected once. The sequenced sample consisted of peripheral blood or thyroid tissue (not recorded which). The receptors originated from an adult man with Graves' disease, either hyperthyroidism or ophthalmopathy (not recorded which).

This rearrangement joins TRBV7-9 to TRBJ2-2, with D perhaps matching TRBD1 (6 bases). V was cut by 5 bases and J by 1 base, with 14 bases left in between. This CDR3 contains 16 residues. Germline CDR1 and CDR2: SEHNR and FQNEAQ (reference sequence). CDR3 region: CASSPRDTENTGELFF. CDR3 nucleotides: TGTGCCAGCAGCCCCCGGGACACCGAGAACACCGGGGAGCTGTTTTTT.

This clonotype occurred once. This chain uses TRBV12-3 or TRBV12-4 with TRBJ2-5; D perhaps matches TRBD1 (7 bases). Trimming took 5 bases from V and 4 from J, leaving 11 bases between them. CDR3 length: 13 residues. This chain's CDR3 is CASSDREAETQYF. The CDR3 DNA is TGTGCCAGCAGTGACAGGGAGGCAGAGACCCAGTACTTC.

V gene TRBV7-8 combines with J gene TRBJ2-5; 8 bases match TRBD2. V lost 5 bases, J lost 2 bases, and 13 bases stayed unmatched. The germline CDR1 and CDR2 sequences are SGHVS and FQNEAQ. CDR3 length: 17 amino acids. The CDR3 DNA reads as TGTGCCAGCAGCCTTAGATGGCGCGGGAGGTCTCAAGAGACCCAGTACTTC. Translating it yields CASSLRWRGRSQETQYF. Supplemented by reference TRBV7-8 and TRBJ2-5, the full variable domain reads GAGVSQSPRYKVAKRGQDVALRCDPISGHVSLFWYQQALGQGPEFLTYFQNEAQLDKSGLPSDRFFAERPEGSVSTLKIQRTQQEDSAVYLCASSLRWRGRSQETQYFGPGTRLLVL.

This clonotype has just a few counts. The rearrangement links TRBV7-9 to TRBJ1-5; 7 nucleotides match TRBD1. With V trimmed by 4 bases and J by 4 bases, 7 bases remained unmatched. Germline CDR1 is SEHNR and CDR2 is FQNEAQ (reference sequence). This CDR3 region has 15 residues. The CDR3 spells CASSSGLQGNQPQHF. The CDR3 DNA reads TGTGCCAGCAGCTCGGGGCTACAGGGGAATCAGCCCCAGCATTTT.

The V call is TRBV29-1, the J call TRBJ1-2; maybe TRBD1 (5 bases). CDR1 is SQVTM and CDR2 is ANQGSEA in the germline V gene. This CDR3 spans 10 amino acids. This CDR3 reads CSETVDGYTF. In DNA form, the CDR3 reads TGCAGTGAGACAGTCGATGGCTACACCTTC.

The genes are TRBV25-1 and TRBJ1-6, with TRBD1 identical over 8 bases. Germline assignment: CDR1 MGHDK and CDR2 SYGVNS. The CDR3 sequence is 14 residues long. The CDR3 DNA is TGTGCTAGAGATCTTCGGACAGGGAATTCACCCCTCCACTTT. It specifies CARDLRTGNSPLHF.

This clonotype was observed a handful of times. The chain uses TRBV9 and TRBJ1-2; the match to TRBD1 covers 10 bases. Trimming cost V 4 bases and J 7 bases; bases outside gene matches: 10. Germline values: CDR1 SGDLS, CDR2 YYNGEE. The CDR3 runs to 15 residues. The chain's CDR3 is CASSLQDRGRFGYTF. In DNA, the CDR3 is TGTGCCAGCAGCCTCCAAGACAGGGGGCGGTTTGGCTACACCTTC.

This clonotype was observed a few times. The gene calls are TRBV2 and TRBJ1-2; D remains unclear. This CDR3 is built from 15 residues. Germline V lookup: CDR1 SNHLY, CDR2 FYNNEI. V was shortened by 5 bases and J by 4 bases, with 17 bases between the two germline ends. The CDR3 spells CASSSRTAGGYGYTF. As DNA, the CDR3 is TGTGCCAGCAGTTCCCGGACGGCCGGTGGCTATGGCTACACCTTC.

There are many counts of this clonotype. The V and J genes are TRBV10-1 and TRBJ1-1; D unresolved. This CDR3 region has 13 residues. CDR1 and CDR2 from the germline V gene are WNHNN and SYGVQD (reference sequence). V dropped 5 bases and J dropped 1 base, with 8 bases sitting between them. The DNA for the CDR3 is TGCGCCAGCAGTTCGCAGCGGAACACTGAAGCTTTCTTT. Translated: CASSSQRNTEAFF.

This clonotype was picked up a small number of times. The chain uses TRBV7-9 and TRBJ2-5; 10 nucleotides align to TRBD2. J was trimmed by 5 bases and V by 5 bases; bases with no gene match: 11. CDR3 length: 16 residues. The germline V gene encodes CDR1 SEHNR and CDR2 FQNEAQ (reference sequence). CDR3 sequence: CASSQQLAGASETQYF. The DNA of the CDR3 is TGTGCCAGCAGCCAACAGCTAGCGGGAGCGAGCGAGACCCAGTACTTC.

This clonotype occurred a few times. This chain links TRBV29-1 with TRBJ2-7; D may be TRBD2 (6 bases). V was cut by 2 bases and J by 7 bases, with 15 bases left in between. The CDR3 is 13 amino acids. Germline V CDR1 and CDR2: SQVTM, ANQGSEA. CDR3 coding DNA: TGCAGCGTTGAAAGAATACAGGCGGGAGAGCAGTACTTC. Residues: CSVERIQAGEQYF.

The chain employs TRBV12-3 or TRBV12-4 and TRBJ1-6; D not certain. The CDR3 is 15 amino acids. Trimming pared 3 bases from V and 5 bases from J, leaving 11 bases between. CDR3 protein: CASSLRQVDNSPLHF. In DNA, the CDR3 is TGTGCCAGCAGTTTGCGGCAGGTCGATAATTCACCCCTCCACTTT.

Note on this clonotype: A read error may be the cause here, since a much bigger clone is one base away. V and J are TRBV6-1 and TRBJ2-7; 7 nucleotides align to TRBD2. The germline CDR1 and CDR2 sequences are MNHNS and SASEGT. The CDR3 sequence is 13 residues long. In DNA, the CDR3 is TGTGCCAGCGGACGGGGAGGGTCCTCCGAGCAGTACTTC. Translating it yields CASGRGGSSEQYF.

This chain connects TRBV12-3 or TRBV12-4 to TRBJ2-2, with TRBD2 matching over 7 bases. V shed 5 bases and J 10 bases; nucleotides not matched to a gene: 13. The CDR3 has 15 amino acids. The CDR3 reads CASSGGRGRGEELFF. Here the CDR3 DNA reads TGTGCCAGCAGTGGAGGGAGGGGAAGAGGGGAGGAGCTGTTTTTT.

This rearrangement joins TRBV4-2 to TRBJ2-5, with 8 bases fitting TRBD1. Looked up from germline, CDR1 is LGHNA and CDR2 is YNFKEQ. The CDR3 has 17 residues. V shed 5 bases, J shed 4 bases, and the junction held 15 bases outside the gene matches. CDR3 sequence: CASSSTPLAGGRETQYF. DNA of the CDR3: TGTGCCAGCAGCTCAACACCCTTGGCAGGGGGCAGAGAGACCCAGTACTTC.

This chain links TRBV29-1 with TRBJ1-1; D unclear. The CDR3 is 11 residues long. Trimming stripped 8 bases from V and 7 bases from J, with 14 bases between. In germline, CDR1 is SQVTM, CDR2 ANQGSEA. The CDR3 bases are TGCAGCCACGCCCTCGGGATTGAAGCTTTCTTT. Its protein product is CSHALGIEAFF.

The chain recombines TRBV13 with TRBJ1-6, with 10 bases lining up with TRBD1. The ends lost 4 bases at V and 11 bases at J; junction bases unmatched: 5. CDR1 and CDR2 from the germline V gene are PRHDT and FYEKMQ (reference sequence). There are 14 residues in the CDR3. This CDR3 reads CASSSGQGLAPLHF. CDR3 nucleotides: TGTGCCAGCAGCTCGGGACAGGGGCTTGCACCCCTCCACTTT.

The rearrangement links TRBV7-9 to TRBJ1-2; perhaps TRBD1 as D (5 bases). Germline-derived CDR1 and CDR2 are SEHNR and FQNEAQ (reference sequence). The CDR3 extends over 14 amino acids. Deletions cut 6 bases from V and 9 bases from J, with 20 bases between. The CDR3 is CASRTFGGPRRYTF. Written as DNA, the CDR3 is TGTGCCAGCAGAACTTTTGGGGGACCAAGGCGCTACACCTTC.

Notes on this clonotype: A read error may account for a junction end that differs from germline. CDR3 sequence (DNA): TGTGCCATCAGTGACCCAGGGGACGTCCTGACTTTC. Its translation: CAISDPGDVLTF. The V gene is TRBV6-6, the J gene TRBJ2-6; TRBD1 is a possible D gene (6 bases). The germline gives CDR1 MNHNY, CDR2 SVGAGI (reference sequence). CDR3 length equals 12 residues.

Comment on this clonotype: This may arise from a read error, as a much more abundant clone is one base away. CDR3: CASSSGDINQPQHF. CDR3 in DNA: TGCGCCAGCAGCTCGGGGGACATCAATCAGCCCCAGCATTTT. The chain recombines TRBV5-1 with TRBJ1-5, with D possibly TRBD1 on 6 matching bases. Germline CDR1 is SGHRS and CDR2 is YFSETQ. The CDR3 contains 14 residues. V lost 3 bases, J lost 3 bases, and 10 bases lay in between.

This clonotype came up a few times. The chain recombines TRBV7-2 with TRBJ1-3, with D perhaps matching TRBD1 (5 bases). This CDR3 is 17 amino acids long. The V gene's germline CDR1 is SGHTA and CDR2 FQGNSA. V was shortened by 1 base and J by 2 bases, with 15 bases between the two germline ends. The chain's CDR3 is CASSLGAGRGTGNTIYF. The CDR3 DNA is TGTGCCAGCAGCTTAGGGGCGGGAAGGGGTACTGGAAACACCATATATTTT.

This chain connects TRBV2 to TRBJ1-2; D uncertain. The V gene lost 3 bases and the J gene lost 1 base, with 6 bases spanning the gap. The CDR3 sequence is 13 residues long. Germline CDR1 SNHLY, CDR2 FYNNEI. The CDR3 is CASSDPFNYGYTF. The DNA for the CDR3 is TGTGCCAGCAGTGACCCGTTTAACTATGGCTACACCTTC. The whole variable domain, remainder taken from reference TRBV2 and TRBJ1-2, is EPEVTQTPSHQVTQMGQEVILRCVPISNHLYFYWYRQILGQKVEFLVSFYNNEISEKSEIFDDQFSVERPDGSNFTLKIRSTKLEDSAMYFCASSDPFNYGYTFGSGTRLTVV.

CDR3 residues: CASSSGIVQPQHF. CDR3 bases: TGTGCCAGCAGTTCAGGTATCGTCCAGCCCCAGCATTTT. The chain has TRBV12-3 or TRBV12-4 and TRBJ1-5; no reliable D call. This CDR3 contains 13 residues. Trimming left V 4 bases short and J 7 bases short, with 11 bases between.

Of note for this clonotype: The junction departs from germline at one end; a sequencing error may be responsible. The chain is built from TRBV24-1 and TRBJ1-6; 7 bases line up with TRBD1. Germline V gene data show CDR1 as KGHDR and CDR2 as SFDVKD. The CDR3 loop spans 15 amino acids. Written as DNA, the CDR3 is TGTGCCAGCAGTCTGGAGGGGGCAAATAATTCACCCCTCCACTTT. This codes for CASSLEGANNSPLHF.

This clonotype was found many times. The chain couples TRBV24-1 to TRBJ1-2, with D tentatively TRBD1 (5 bases). The CDR3 is 11 residues long. The germline V gene encodes CDR1 KGHDR and CDR2 SFDVKD. V lost 9 bases and J 8 bases, leaving 12 bases between the germline ends. CDR3 residues: CATDGGGGYTF. The CDR3 DNA follows: TGTGCCACCGATGGGGGAGGCGGCTACACCTTC.

This clonotype was picked up many times. The chain employs TRBV15 and TRBJ1-4; D unclear. The length of the CDR3 is 17 residues. Germline CDR1 reads LNHNV; CDR2 reads YYDKDF (reference sequence). Trimming shortened V by 0 bases and J by 5 bases, and 16 bases separated the two germline ends. This CDR3 reads CATSRDYQPSVNEKLFF. In nucleotides, the CDR3 is TGTGCCACCAGCAGAGATTATCAGCCGAGTGTAAATGAAAAACTGTTTTTT.

This clonotype was found many times. The chain is built from TRBV7-9 and TRBJ1-4; D is unclear. This CDR3 contains 14 residues. Germline CDR1 and CDR2: SEHNR and FQNEAQ (reference sequence). Trimming took 4 bases from V and 7 from J, leaving 13 bases between them. The CDR3 DNA sequence: TGTGCCAGCAGCTGGGAAGGTCCAAGTGAAAAACTGTTTTTT. This gives the protein CASSWEGPSEKLFF.